This TCR beta chain came from a study of graft-versus-host responses after intestinal transplantation. Concerning this clone itself: The antigen remains unidentified.

CDR1 and CDR2 from the germline V gene are MNHEY and SVGAGI. V was pared by 0 bases and J by 2 bases, with 12 bases between. This CDR3 spans 16 amino acids. Assay used: immunoSEQ multiplex PCR; TCRdb lists only in-frame clones, some missing. There are tens of thousands of clones in the sample; roughly 92% occur only once, and 0.3% to 0.35% lies in the top ten. The sample in question was unstimulated CD4+ T cells sorted from spleen or lymph node cells, obtained before intestinal transplant. This clonotype was obtained from a human donor who received an intestinal transplant. V gene TRBV6-5 combines with J gene TRBJ2-3; a weak D match, TRBD2 (6 bases). CDR3 region: CASSYSSGTHTDTQYF. CDR3 nucleotides: TGTGCCAGCAGTTACTCGAGTGGGACTCACACAGATACGCAGTATTTT.